The rows below give T cell receptor beta chains drawn from one sample of a study of T cell responses to AZD1222 COVID-19 vaccine. Sequenced by immunoSEQ multiplex PCR; TCRdb stores in-frame clones only, minus some. This table holds 90,000 to 140,000 clones, 82% found once. Sequencing used peripheral blood, obtained on day 0 of AZD1222 vaccination. These receptors were collected from an adult in good health. CDR3s include the opening cysteine and the closing phenylalanine or tryptophan. A D gene is named only where the DNA matches it firmly. Size is omitted from some rows. Given values are once, few, many or a class for expanded clones.

>TRBJ1-3|-|TRBD1|TRBV7-2
CASSIRTGPSGNTIYF
TGTGCCAGCAGCATAAGGACAGGCCCCTCTGGAAACACCATATATTTT
>TRBJ2-5|-|TRBD1|TRBV7-2
CASRAMRDRGETQYF
TGTGCCAGCAGGGCGATGCGGGACAGGGGAGAGACCCAGTACTTC
>TRBJ1-1|-|-|TRBV5-6
CASSSHTEAFF
TGTGCCAGCAGCTCCCACACTGAAGCTTTCTTT
>TRBJ2-7|-|-|TRBV29-1
CSVLLLRGYEQYF
TGCAGCGTACTCCTTTTAAGGGGGTACGAGCAGTACTTC
>TRBJ1-1|-|TRBD1|TRBV7-2
CASSLKRTGSLSFF
TGTGCCAGCAGCTTAAAGAGGACAGGGAGTTTGTCTTTCTTT
>TRBJ2-7|-|-|TRBV20-1
CSASPPPGSYEQYF
TGCAGTGCTAGTCCCCCACCGGGGTCCTACGAGCAGTACTTC
>TRBJ1-2|once|-|TRBV29-1
CSVGGDLVYGYTF
TGCAGCGTTGGTGGGGATCTCGTTTATGGCTACACCTTC
>TRBJ1-2|-|-|TRBV30
CAWSFGRNYGYTF
TGTGCCTGGAGTTTCGGGCGGAACTATGGCTACACCTTC
>TRBJ1-1|few|-|TRBV29-1
CSVLWTNTEAFF
TGCAGCGTCCTCTGGACGAACACTGAAGCTTTCTTT
>TRBJ1-1|-|-|TRBV4-2
CASSQDRSSGSSAFF
TGTGCCAGCAGCCAAGATCGTAGTTCTGGTAGTTCGGCTTTCTTT
>TRBJ2-7|-|TRBD1|TRBV7-9
CASSLGGLGQGSEQYF
TGTGCCAGCAGCTTAGGGGGGTTGGGACAGGGCTCCGAGCAGTACTTC
>TRBJ1-2|-|-|TRBV16
CASSTTNYGYTF
TGTGCCAGTAGCACAACCAACTATGGCTACACCTTC
>TRBJ2-4|-|TRBD1|TRBV7-9
CASSPGQGRTKNIQYF
TGTGCCAGCAGCCCCGGACAGGGGAGAACCAAAAACATTCAGTACTTC
>TRBJ1-2|-|-|TRBV18
CASSPGEAGYGYTF
TGTGCCAGCTCACCGGGGGAGGCTGGATATGGCTACACCTTC
>TRBJ1-2|-|-|TRBV27
CASSLVGPVGGYTF
TGTGCCAGCAGTTTAGTTGGCCCTGTGGGTGGCTACACCTTC
>TRBJ2-3|-|-|TRBV13
CASSPGPNTDTQYF
TGTGCCAGCAGCCCCGGACCTAACACAGATACGCAGTATTTT
>TRBJ1-2|-|-|TRBV10-3
CAISESEVDGYGYTF
TGTGCCATCAGTGAGTCCGAGGTCGACGGCTATGGCTACACCTTC
>TRBJ2-7|-|-|TRBV7-9
CASSPGYTYEQYF
TGTGCCAGCAGCCCCGGGTATACCTACGAGCAGTACTTC
>TRBJ1-2|-|-|TRBV12-3/TRBV12-4
CASSFSNYGYTF
TGTGCCAGCAGTTTTTCTAACTATGGCTACACCTTC
>TRBJ1-2|once|-|TRBV19
CASSTRDGWFDGYTF
TGTGCCAGTAGTACCCGGGACGGTTGGTTCGATGGCTACACCTTC
>TRBJ2-6|-|TRBD1|TRBV6-5
CASRQGSGANVLTF
TGTGCCAGCAGACAGGGGAGTGGGGCCAACGTCCTGACTTTC
>TRBJ1-5|-|TRBD1|TRBV11-2
CASSVRGTGSDQPQHF
TGTGCCAGCAGCGTAAGGGGGACAGGGAGCGATCAGCCCCAGCATTTT
>TRBJ2-7|-|-|TRBV27
CASSLRDGREQYF
TGTGCCAGCAGTCTCCGGGACGGCCGGGAGCAGTACTTC
>TRBJ2-7|few|TRBD1|TRBV5-6
CASSPRGHGFEQYF
TGTGCCAGCAGCCCCAGGGGGCACGGCTTCGAGCAGTACTTC